These T cell receptor beta chains were read from a single sample in a study of blood T cell repertoires in COVID-19. The repertoire was sequenced with immunoSEQ multiplex PCR; TCRdb's copy has only in-frame clones and lacks some. This sample has 300,000 to 350,000 clones, with about 90% found just once. Sequencing was carried out using peripheral blood. Source of these receptors: a woman aged 25-40 years with COVID-19, enrolled during active disease. Both conserved end residues are part of each CDR3. D genes are given only for firm matches. Clone size, where shown, is once, few, many, or a class for clones that have expanded.

TRBJ1-3	-	TRBV4-1	15	-	TGCGCCAGCAGCCAACTGGTTAGCTCTGGAAACACCATATATTTT	CASSQLVSSGNTIYF
TRBJ1-3	-	TRBV4-2	19	-	TGTGCCAGCAGCCAAGATCAGACAACAGGCTCCTTCTCTGGAAACACCATATATTTT	CASSQDQTTGSFSGNTIYF
TRBJ2-1	once	TRBV30	14	-	TGTGCCTGGAGTGCGAAGGGAGGCTACAATGAGCAGTTCTTC	CAWSAKGGYNEQFF
TRBJ2-2	-	TRBV21-1	14	-	TGTGCCAGCAGCGACGAGGAGAACACCGGGGAGCTGTTTTTT	CASSDEENTGELFF
TRBJ1-1	-	TRBV5-1	14	-	TGCGCCAGCAAACTTGAGCCCCCGAACACTGAAGCTTTCTTT	CASKLEPPNTEAFF
TRBJ2-7	-	TRBV3-1/TRBV3-2	13	-	TGTGCCAGCAGTCCGAGGGCCGGTGGGGAGCAGTACTTC	CASSPRAGGEQYF
TRBJ2-5	few	TRBV14	15	-	TGTGCCAGCAGCCAAGGGTGGCAGGGTATGGAGACCCAGTACTTC	CASSQGWQGMETQYF
TRBJ2-5	once	TRBV28	11	-	TGTGCCAGCAGTCCTCAAGAGACCCAGTACTTC	CASSPQETQYF
TRBJ2-7	-	TRBV27	13	TRBD1	TGTGCCAGCAGTTTCGGACAGGACTACGAGCAGTACTTC	CASSFGQDYEQYF
TRBJ1-1	-	TRBV29-1	13	TRBD1	TGCAGCGTGGGGACAGTTATGAACACTGAAGCTTTCTTT	CSVGTVMNTEAFF
TRBJ1-5	-	TRBV28	14	-	TGTGCCAGCAGTCAAGCGGGGGACAATCAGCCCCAGCATTTT	CASSQAGDNQPQHF
TRBJ1-1	-	TRBV6-6	15	-	TGTGCCAGCAGTACTCCAGGGTCCTTTCACACTGAAGCTTTCTTT	CASSTPGSFHTEAFF
TRBJ1-5	-	TRBV7-9	16	TRBD1	TGTGCCAGCAGCGTAGGAGGGGGCTTTGGCAATCAGCCCCAGCATTTT	CASSVGGGFGNQPQHF
TRBJ2-2	-	TRBV3-1/TRBV3-2	15	TRBD1	TGTGCCAGCAGCACTCGACAGGGTTCAACCGGGGAGCTGTTTTTT	CASSTRQGSTGELFF
TRBJ2-5	few	TRBV5-4	15	TRBD2	TGTGCCAGCAGCTTGGAAAGCGGGAGTAGGGAGACCCAGTACTTC	CASSLESGSRETQYF
TRBJ1-5	-	TRBV2	17	TRBD1	TGTGCCAGCAGTGCCAGTGGGGGACAGGGTGGGGGTCAGCCCCAGCATTTT	CASSASGGQGGGQPQHF
TRBJ2-3	-	TRBV30	11	-	TGTGCCTGGGGCGGTTTGGATACGCAGTATTTT	CAWGGLDTQYF
TRBJ2-5	-	TRBV11-2	15	TRBD1	TGTGCCAGCAGCTTACGCGGGACAGGGTTGGAGACCCAGTACTTC	CASSLRGTGLETQYF
TRBJ2-7	-	TRBV10-3	14	-	TGTGCCATCAGCGAAAATCCCAAACACTACGAGCAGTACTTC	CAISENPKHYEQYF
TRBJ2-6	-	TRBV6-4	16	-	TGTGCCAGCAGCGACGGACACCACTCTGGGGCCAACGTCCTGACTTTC	CASSDGHHSGANVLTF
TRBJ2-7	-	TRBV12-3/TRBV12-4	13	-	TGTGCCAGCAGTTTTGCCGGAGCCTACGAGCAGTACTTC	CASSFAGAYEQYF
TRBJ1-6	many	TRBV28	14	-	TGTGCCAGCCGGTCAGGGCTTAATAATTCACCCCTCCACTTT	CASRSGLNNSPLHF
TRBJ2-1	once	TRBV5-1	15	TRBD2	TGCGCCAGCACCCGGCGGGAGGGCCCCCCTAATGAGCAGTTCTTC	CASTRREGPPNEQFF
TRBJ2-1	once	TRBV4-1	13	-	TGCGCCAGCAGCCTGCTCCCCCGGGATGAGCAGTTCTTC	CASSLLPRDEQFF
TRBJ2-3	many	TRBV3-1/TRBV3-2	16	-	TGTGCCAGCGCCCCTTCCGACAGTATACGCACAGATACGCAGTATTTT	CASAPSDSIRTDTQYF
TRBJ2-6	-	TRBV19	16	-	TGTGCCAGTAGAGGGGGAGTCCGGTTTGGGGCCAACGTCCTGACTTTC	CASRGGVRFGANVLTF
TRBJ1-1	-	TRBV19	12	-	TGTGCCAGCAGGGATATGGGCACTGAAGCTTTCTTT	CASRDMGTEAFF
TRBJ2-3	once	TRBV2	15	TRBD1	TGTGCCAGCAGTGAAAGACAGGGGGCGCTGAATACGCAGTATTTT	CASSERQGALNTQYF
TRBJ1-3	-	TRBV7-2	16	-	TGTGCCAGCAGCTGGGGATCGGGGGGGAGTAGAAACACCATATATTTT	CASSWGSGGSRNTIYF
TRBJ1-4	-	TRBV30	12	-	TGTGCCTGTGCTCGGGTCGGGGAAAAACTGTTTTTT	CACARVGEKLFF
TRBJ1-6	-	TRBV5-8	13	TRBD1	TGTGCCAGCAGTCCGGACAGGTCATCACCCCTCCACTTT	CASSPDRSSPLHF
TRBJ1-1	-	TRBV5-6	15	-	TGTGCCAGCAGCCCCCCGGGACACAGGAACACTGAAGCTTTCTTT	CASSPPGHRNTEAFF
TRBJ2-2	once	TRBV7-3	12	-	TGTGCCAGCAGCCCATACACCGGGGAGCTGTTTTTT	CASSPYTGELFF
TRBJ1-6	-	TRBV30	14	-	TGTGCCTGGAGTGTAGGACACAATAATTCACCCCTCCACTTT	CAWSVGHNNSPLHF
TRBJ1-5	-	TRBV19	17	TRBD1	TGTGCCAGTAGTATCGGGCCCGGGACAGGGGGGAATCAGCCCCAGCATTTT	CASSIGPGTGGNQPQHF
TRBJ2-3	-	TRBV10-3	15	-	TGTGCCATCAGAGGGGACTTGGGGGACACAGATACGCAGTATTTT	CAIRGDLGDTDTQYF
TRBJ2-2	-	TRBV14	17	-	TGTGCCAGCAGCCAAGATGTGTTGGGCCTGAACACCGGGGAGCTGTTTTTT	CASSQDVLGLNTGELFF
TRBJ1-2	-	TRBV6-6	15	TRBD1	TGTGCCAGCAGTTACGGGGGACAGGGGCAGTGGGGCTACACCTTC	CASSYGGQGQWGYTF
TRBJ2-1	-	TRBV28	16	-	TGTGCCAGCAGTTCCAATCAGGGGGAGGCGTACAATGAGCAGTTCTTC	CASSSNQGEAYNEQFF
TRBJ1-2	-	TRBV28	12	TRBD1	TGTGCCAGCCAGGGGGCGCACTATGGCTACACCTTC	CASQGAHYGYTF
TRBJ2-5	once	TRBV30	13	-	TGTGCCTGGAGTGTGAGTCTCCAAGAGACCCAGTACTTC	CAWSVSLQETQYF
TRBJ2-1	-	TRBV24-1	17	TRBD1	TGTGCCACCAGTGATTCTTTTTACCGGGACAGGGGGGACGAGCAGTTCTTC	CATSDSFYRDRGDEQFF
TRBJ1-6	-	TRBV7-8	15	TRBD1	TGTGCCAGCAGCTTAGTGAGAGGGGGCGATTCACCCCTCCACTTT	CASSLVRGGDSPLHF
TRBJ1-1	-	TRBV5-6	17	TRBD1	TGTGCCAGCAGCTTGCGACCCTCAGGGGGCAGGAACACTGAAGCTTTCTTT	CASSLRPSGGRNTEAFF
TRBJ2-7	-	TRBV9	15	-	TGTGCCAGCAGCCCTGGCGGCGGGCCAACGGGGGAGCAGTACTTC	CASSPGGGPTGEQYF
TRBJ1-2	-	TRBV4-1	13	TRBD1	TGCGCCAGCAGGGGACAGGGGGACTATGGCTACACCTTC	CASRGQGDYGYTF
TRBJ1-2	-	TRBV9	13	-	TGTGCCAGCAGCCCCAACTTTAACTATGGCTACACCTTC	CASSPNFNYGYTF
TRBJ2-1	-	TRBV7-8	14	TRBD1	TGTGCCAGCAGCCCGGGACAGGGGTACAATGAGCAGTTCTTC	CASSPGQGYNEQFF
TRBJ2-6	-	TRBV12-5	15	-	TGTGCTAGTGGTTTCATAGTCCCCGGGGCCAACGTCCTGACTTTC	CASGFIVPGANVLTF
TRBJ2-5	-	TRBV27	16	TRBD1	TGTGCCAGCAGTCCCCTCCGGGACAGGGGCCCGGAGACCCAGTACTTC	CASSPLRDRGPETQYF
TRBJ1-1	once	TRBV5-1	14	TRBD1	TGCGCCAGCAGCTTGGGCGGGACAGTAGGTGAAGCTTTCTTT	CASSLGGTVGEAFF
TRBJ2-1	-	TRBV5-1	15	TRBD2	TGCGCCAGCAGCTGGTCTAGCGGGAGTCGAAGGGAGCAGTTCTTC	CASSWSSGSRREQFF
TRBJ2-7	-	TRBV27	14	TRBD1	TGTGCCAGCAGTCCTAGGACAGGCCCCTACGAGCAGTACTTC	CASSPRTGPYEQYF
TRBJ2-7	once	TRBV5-6	15	-	-	CASSWGSGTGLPTIF
TRBJ2-1	-	TRBV19	12	-	TGTGCCAGCGTGGCCTCCTACAATGAGCAGTTCTTC	CASVASYNEQFF
TRBJ1-3	-	TRBV19	14	-	TGTGCCAGTAGTATTGCGGCAGATGGAAACACCATATATTTT	CASSIAADGNTIYF
TRBJ2-1	-	TRBV6-2/TRBV6-3	16	TRBD2	TGTGCCAGCAGTGCCTTTTTAGCTAGCGGGGTCGGGGAGCAGTTCTTC	CASSAFLASGVGEQFF
TRBJ2-3	-	TRBV2	13	-	TGTGCCAGCAGTCGGACAGGCACAGATACGCAGTATTTT	CASSRTGTDTQYF
TRBJ2-2	-	TRBV10-3	14	-	TGTGCCATCAGTGAGTTAGAGAACACCGGGGAGCTGTTTTTT	CAISELENTGELFF